The 21 T cell receptor beta chains listed next were all sequenced from one sample in a study of cytomegalovirus exposure and HLA in healthy donors. Researchers ran the PCR with 60 Vbeta and 13 Jbeta primers. Generated by immunoSEQ multiplex PCR, the TCRdb table keeps only in-frame clones and is missing some. The data contain 200,000 or so clones, roughly 76% of them singletons. Material: PBMCs. These receptor sequences come from a man aged 35 to 55 in good health and CMV-seropositive.

The chain carries TRBV27 and TRBJ2-5, with TRBD2 identical over 8 bases. Germline trimming cut 6 bases from V and 7 bases from J; bases unmatched to any gene: 4. The CDR3 loop spans 12 amino acids. Germline CDR1 is MNHEY and CDR2 is SMNVEV (reference sequence). The CDR3 sequence: CASSSGGRTQYF. The DNA for the CDR3 is TGTGCCAGCAGCTCGGGGGGGCGGACCCAGTACTTC.

J is TRBJ2-2 and V is TRBV19; possibly TRBD1 for D (6 bases). The CDR3 length is 17 residues. Germline values: CDR1 LNHDA, CDR2 SQIVND (reference sequence). V was pared by 5 bases and J by 0 bases, with 16 bases between. The CDR3 sequence is CASSPVVGTTNTGELFF. CDR3 bases: TGTGCCAGTAGTCCCGTGGTCGGGACAACGAACACCGGGGAGCTGTTTTTT. The whole variable domain, filled in from reference TRBV19 and TRBJ2-2, reads DGGITQSPKYLFRKEGQNVTLSCEQNLNHDAMYWYRQDPGQGLRLIYYSQIVNDFQKGDIAEGYSVSREKKESFPLTVTSAQKNPTAFYLCASSPVVGTTNTGELFFGEGSRLTVL.

The chain links TRBV9 to TRBJ1-3; a weak D match, TRBD1 (5 bases). Per the germline V gene, CDR1 is SGDLS and CDR2 is YYNGEE. The length of the CDR3 is 13 residues. Trimming left V 7 bases short and J 3 bases short, with 11 bases between. Here the CDR3 reads CASGGGVGNTIYF. CDR3 DNA sequence: TGTGCCAGCGGGGGAGGGGTTGGAAACACCATATATTTT.

This clone was observed a single time. The rearrangement joins TRBV19 to TRBJ2-7, with 7 positions matching TRBD1. V dropped 5 bases and J dropped 2; count of bases not matched to a gene: 3. Per the germline V gene, CDR1 is LNHDA and CDR2 is SQIVND (reference sequence). This CDR3 is 13 amino acids long. The CDR3 nucleotides are TGTGCCAGTAGTTTACAGGGGACCTACGAGCAGTACTTC. It is translated as CASSLQGTYEQYF.

The J gene is TRBJ2-2, the V gene TRBV5-1; no reliable D call. The V end lost 3 bases, the J end lost 6 bases, and 18 bases lay between the germline ends. The CDR3 consists of 16 residues. CDR1 is SGHRS and CDR2 is YFSETQ in the germline V gene. CDR3 sequence (DNA): TGCGCCAGCAGCTCTGGGTTGGGCTTTGTCGCCGGGGAGCTGTTTTTT. The encoded protein is CASSSGLGFVAGELFF.

V gene TRBV6-5 combines with J gene TRBJ1-1, with 7 bases fitting TRBD1. After removal of 2 bases from V and 6 bases from J, the junction contained 6 bases not matched to a gene. Germline lookup yields CDR1 MNHEY and CDR2 SVGAGI. CDR3 length equals 14 residues. The CDR3 reads CASSYTTGVAEAFF. The DNA of the CDR3 is TGTGCCAGCAGTTACACCACAGGGGTAGCTGAAGCTTTCTTT.

The rearrangement links TRBV5-4 to TRBJ2-7; tentative D call: TRBD1 (5 bases). TRBJ2-5 explains the end of the DNA better; the J call may be wrong. Germline assignment: CDR1 SGHNT and CDR2 YYREEE (reference sequence). The CDR3 has 13 amino acids. The CDR3 DNA sequence: TGTGCCAGCAGCTTGGTAGGGGATGAGACCCAGTACTTC. Protein: CASSLVGDETQYF.

In this sample, this clone turned up a few times. V gene TRBV5-4 combines with J gene TRBJ2-1; D may be TRBD2 (7 bases). Germline values: CDR1 SGHNT, CDR2 YYREEE (reference sequence). The CDR3 has 16 amino acids. V lost 0 bases and J lost 9, with 19 bases in between. The CDR3 reads CASSLGVGRGWGEQFF. CDR3 DNA: TGTGCCAGCAGCTTGGGAGTAGGGAGGGGGTGGGGTGAGCAGTTCTTC.

The chain carries TRBV9 and TRBJ2-7, with TRBD1 matching over 8 bases. The CDR3 runs to 14 residues. Unmatched junction bases numbered 8, after V lost 3 bases and J lost 6 bases. Germline CDR1 SGDLS, CDR2 YYNGEE. CDR3 loop: CASSGTGTGPEQYF. CDR3 DNA sequence: TGTGCCAGCAGCGGAACCGGGACAGGCCCCGAGCAGTACTTC.

CDR3 in DNA: TGTGCCAGCAAGCCGGGACAGGGCGATAATGAGCAGTTCTTC. Its translation: CASKPGQGDNEQFF. The chain couples TRBV2 to TRBJ2-1, with 9 nucleotides matching TRBD1. CDR3 length: 14 amino acids. Trimming at V came to 7 bases and at J to 7 bases, leaving 8 bases not matched to a gene. CDR1 is SNHLY, CDR2 FYNNEI, per germline.

This chain joins TRBV9 and TRBJ2-5; perhaps TRBD2 as D (6 bases). The V end lost 0 bases, the J end lost 5 bases, and 11 bases lay between the germline ends. In germline, CDR1 is SGDLS, CDR2 YYNGEE. This CDR3 spans 14 amino acids. The CDR3 nucleotides are TGTGCCAGCAGCGTAGAGGAGGGTGGGGAGACCCAGTACTTC. Amino acids: CASSVEEGGETQYF.

The chain couples TRBV6-6 to TRBJ2-5, with 8 nucleotides matching TRBD1. CDR1 is MNHNY, CDR2 SVGAGI, per germline (reference sequence). This CDR3 is 13 amino acids long. V was pared by 5 bases and J by 4 bases, with 3 bases of the junction left unmatched. The CDR3 loop is CASSNDRGETQYF. The DNA of the CDR3 is TGTGCCAGCAGTAACGACAGGGGAGAGACCCAGTACTTC.

The V and J genes are TRBV6-5 and TRBJ2-5, with D maybe TRBD1 (7 bases). TRBJ2-7 matches the DNA end more closely, so the J call is doubtful. The germline CDR1 and CDR2 sequences are MNHEY and SVGAGI. This CDR3 is built from 15 residues. The CDR3 nucleotides are TGTGCCAGCAGGGGACTGACAGGGAGCTCCTACGAGCAGTACTTC. This codes for CASRGLTGSSYEQYF.

Written as DNA, the CDR3 is TGTGCCAGCAACCTCGGGGGGGCAAATCAGCCCCAGCATTTT. This sequence encodes CASNLGGANQPQHF. The chain combines TRBV7-2 with TRBJ1-5; D is possibly TRBD1 (6 bases). V was cut by 7 bases and J by 4 bases, with 14 bases left in between. Germline lookup yields CDR1 SGHTA and CDR2 FQGNSA. There are 14 residues in the CDR3.

The chain links TRBV10-1 to TRBJ2-1; a possible D gene is TRBD2 (5 bases). The CDR3 totals 13 residues. The germline V and J ends were trimmed by 6 bases and 8 bases, with 14 bases remaining between them. Germline CDR1 and CDR2: WNHNN and SYGVQD (reference sequence). CDR3 sequence: CASSERRRDEQFF. DNA for the CDR3: TGCGCCAGCAGCGAGCGTAGGCGGGATGAGCAGTTCTTC.

The chain is built from TRBV11-2 and TRBJ2-3; the D is unclear. From germline, CDR1 is SGHAT and CDR2 FQNNGV. The V end lost 3 bases, the J end lost 1 base, and 8 bases lay between the germline ends. The CDR3 is made up of 14 amino acids. This CDR3 reads CASSLTRGTDTQYF. The CDR3 DNA sequence: TGTGCCAGCAGCTTGACTCGGGGCACAGATACGCAGTATTTT.

This clone was recorded at least ten times. This chain joins TRBV19 and TRBJ1-5, with 10 bases identical to TRBD1. This CDR3 comprises 15 residues. V was pared by 8 bases and J by 3 bases, with 7 bases of the junction left unmatched. Germline CDR1 is LNHDA and CDR2 is SQIVND (reference sequence). CDR3 bases: TGTGCCAGTCGCCGGGACAGGGGTTTCAATCAGCCCCAGCATTTT. Amino acids: CASRRDRGFNQPQHF.

The rearrangement uses TRBV10-3 and TRBJ1-2; tentative D call: TRBD1 (6 bases). V lost 4 bases and J lost 8, with 20 bases in between. The CDR3 has 15 residues. The germline gives CDR1 ENHRY, CDR2 SYGVKD. DNA for the CDR3: TGTGCCATCAGTGGGTCACAGGGCTGGCTAGACGGCTACACCTTC. This gives the protein CAISGSQGWLDGYTF.

The chain employs TRBV30 and TRBJ2-7; 8 bases are a match to TRBD1. The CDR3 covers 12 residues. Germline trimming cut 2 bases from V and 4 bases from J; bases unmatched to any gene: 1. CDR1 and CDR2 from the germline V gene are GTSNPN and SVGIG (reference sequence). CDR3 DNA: TGTGCCTGGAGTACAGGGGGGTACGAGCAGTACTTC. It yields the protein CAWSTGGYEQYF. The full variable domain, with the rest looked up from reference TRBV30 and TRBJ2-7, is SQTIHQWPATLVQPVGSPLSLECTVEGTSNPNLYWYRQAAGRGLQLLFYSVGIGQISSEVPQNLSASRPQDRQFILSSKKLLLSDSGFYLCAWSTGGYEQYFGPGTRLTVT.

The V gene is TRBV4-1, the J gene TRBJ2-2, with 10 bases matching TRBD2. The ends lost 4 bases at V and 7 bases at J; junction bases unmatched: 3. The CDR3 length is 14 residues. Per the germline V gene, CDR1 is MGHRA and CDR2 is YSYEKL. The CDR3 sequence is CASSPPSGGGELFF. CDR3 DNA: TGCGCCAGCAGCCCGCCTAGCGGGGGCGGGGAGCTGTTTTTT.

V gene TRBV25-1 combines with J gene TRBJ1-1; D is unresolved. This CDR3 comprises 15 residues. Per germline, CDR1 MGHDK and CDR2 SYGVNS. Trimming pared 6 bases from V and 4 bases from J, leaving 18 bases between. CDR3 protein: CASRGLGGPGTEAFF. The DNA for the CDR3 is TGTGCCAGCAGAGGACTGGGAGGCCCGGGCACTGAAGCTTTCTTT.